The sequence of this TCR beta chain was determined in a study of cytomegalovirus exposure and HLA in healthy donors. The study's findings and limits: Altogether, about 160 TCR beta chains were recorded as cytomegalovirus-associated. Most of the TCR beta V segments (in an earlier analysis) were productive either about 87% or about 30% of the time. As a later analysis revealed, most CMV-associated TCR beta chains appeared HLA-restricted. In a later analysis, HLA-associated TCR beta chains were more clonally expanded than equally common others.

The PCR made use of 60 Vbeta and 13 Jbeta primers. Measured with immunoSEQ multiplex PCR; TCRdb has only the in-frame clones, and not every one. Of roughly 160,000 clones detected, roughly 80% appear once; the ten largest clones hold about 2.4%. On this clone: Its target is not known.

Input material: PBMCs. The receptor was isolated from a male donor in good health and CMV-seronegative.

The CDR3 DNA reads TGTGCCACCAGCAGAGATTCTAGCGGGAGGGGGTTAGAGACAGATACGCAGTATTTT. This encodes CATSRDSSGRGLETDTQYF. This rearrangement joins TRBV15 to TRBJ2-3; 12 nucleotides agree with TRBD2. V was pared by 0 bases and J by 3 bases, with 10 bases of the junction left unmatched. Germline CDR1 is LNHNV and CDR2 is YYDKDF (reference sequence). The CDR3 is made up of 19 amino acids.